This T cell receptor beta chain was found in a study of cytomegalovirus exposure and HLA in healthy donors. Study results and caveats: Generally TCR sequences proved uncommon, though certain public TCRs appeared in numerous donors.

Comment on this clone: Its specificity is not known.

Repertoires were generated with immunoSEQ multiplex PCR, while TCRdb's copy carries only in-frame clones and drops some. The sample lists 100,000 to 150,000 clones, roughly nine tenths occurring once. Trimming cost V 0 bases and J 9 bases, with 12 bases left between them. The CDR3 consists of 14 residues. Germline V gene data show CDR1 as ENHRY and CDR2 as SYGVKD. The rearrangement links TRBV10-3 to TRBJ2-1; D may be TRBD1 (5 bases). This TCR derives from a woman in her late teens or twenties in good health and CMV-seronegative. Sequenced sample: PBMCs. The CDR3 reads CAISESLGVGEQFF. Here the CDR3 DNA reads TGTGCCATCAGTGAGTCGCTAGGGGTCGGTGAGCAGTTCTTC.